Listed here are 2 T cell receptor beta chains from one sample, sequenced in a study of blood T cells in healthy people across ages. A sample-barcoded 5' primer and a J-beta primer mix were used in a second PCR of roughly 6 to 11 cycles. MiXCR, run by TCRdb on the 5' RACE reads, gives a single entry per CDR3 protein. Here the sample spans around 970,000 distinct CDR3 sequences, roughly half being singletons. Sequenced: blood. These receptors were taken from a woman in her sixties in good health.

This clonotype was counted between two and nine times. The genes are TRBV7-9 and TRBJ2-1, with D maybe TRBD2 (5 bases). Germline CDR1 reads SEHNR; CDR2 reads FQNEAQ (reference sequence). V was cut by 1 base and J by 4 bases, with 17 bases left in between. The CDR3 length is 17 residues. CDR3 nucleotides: TGTGCCAGCAGCTTAGAGCTCACCCGGGAACAATACAATGAGCAGTTCTTC. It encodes CASSLELTREQYNEQFF.

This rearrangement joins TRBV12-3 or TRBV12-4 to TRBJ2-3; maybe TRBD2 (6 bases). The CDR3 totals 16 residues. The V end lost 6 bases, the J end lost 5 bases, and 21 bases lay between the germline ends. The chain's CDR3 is CASSLSCGRGGDTQYF. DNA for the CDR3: TGTGCCAGCAGCCTGAGTTGCGGCCGGGGAGGAGATACGCAGTATTTT.